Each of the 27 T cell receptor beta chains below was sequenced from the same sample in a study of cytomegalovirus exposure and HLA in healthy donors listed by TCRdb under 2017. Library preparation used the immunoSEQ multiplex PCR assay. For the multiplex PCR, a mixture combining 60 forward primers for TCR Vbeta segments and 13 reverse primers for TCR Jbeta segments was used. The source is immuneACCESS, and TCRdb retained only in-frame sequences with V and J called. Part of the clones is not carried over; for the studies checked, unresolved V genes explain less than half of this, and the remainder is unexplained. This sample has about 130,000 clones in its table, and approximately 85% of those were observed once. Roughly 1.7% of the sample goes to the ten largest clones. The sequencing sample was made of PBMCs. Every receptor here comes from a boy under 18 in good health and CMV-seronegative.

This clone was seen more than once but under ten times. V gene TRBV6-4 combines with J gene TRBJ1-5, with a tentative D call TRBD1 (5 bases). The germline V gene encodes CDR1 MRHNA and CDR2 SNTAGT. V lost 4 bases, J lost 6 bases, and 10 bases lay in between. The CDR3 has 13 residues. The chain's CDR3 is CASSAGLAQPQHF. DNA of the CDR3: TGTGCCAGCAGTGCAGGGTTGGCTCAGCCCCAGCATTTT.

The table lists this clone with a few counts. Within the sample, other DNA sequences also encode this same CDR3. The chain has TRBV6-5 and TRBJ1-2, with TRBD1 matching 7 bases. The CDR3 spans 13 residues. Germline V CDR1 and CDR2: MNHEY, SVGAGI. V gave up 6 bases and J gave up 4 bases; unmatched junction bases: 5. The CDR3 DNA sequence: TGTGCCAGCAGAAGACAGGGAGGCTATGGCTACACCTTC. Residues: CASRRQGGYGYTF.

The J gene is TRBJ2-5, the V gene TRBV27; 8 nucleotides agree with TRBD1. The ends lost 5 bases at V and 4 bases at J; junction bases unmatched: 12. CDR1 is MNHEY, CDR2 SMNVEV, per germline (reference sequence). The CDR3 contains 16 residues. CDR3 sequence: CASSSPRQGRRETQYF. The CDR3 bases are TGTGCCAGCAGTAGCCCGCGACAGGGGCGTCGAGAGACCCAGTACTTC.

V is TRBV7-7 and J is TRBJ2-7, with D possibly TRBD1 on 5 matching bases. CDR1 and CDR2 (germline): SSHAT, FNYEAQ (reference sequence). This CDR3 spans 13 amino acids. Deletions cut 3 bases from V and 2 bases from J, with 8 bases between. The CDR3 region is CASSFRQTYEQYF. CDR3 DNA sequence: TGTGCCAGCAGCTTTCGACAGACCTACGAGCAGTACTTC.

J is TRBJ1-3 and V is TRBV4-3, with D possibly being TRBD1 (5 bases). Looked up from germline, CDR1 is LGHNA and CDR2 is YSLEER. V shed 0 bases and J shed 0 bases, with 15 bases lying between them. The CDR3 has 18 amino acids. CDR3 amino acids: CASSQEVGGAGSGNTIYF. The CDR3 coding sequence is TGCGCCAGCAGCCAAGAGGTGGGCGGGGCTGGCTCTGGAAACACCATATATTTT.

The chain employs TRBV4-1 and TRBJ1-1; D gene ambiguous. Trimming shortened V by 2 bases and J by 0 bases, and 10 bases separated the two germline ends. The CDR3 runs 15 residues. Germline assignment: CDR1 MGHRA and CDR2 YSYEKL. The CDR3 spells CASSQLAPMNTEAFF. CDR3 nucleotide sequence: TGCGCCAGCAGCCAATTAGCACCTATGAACACTGAAGCTTTCTTT.

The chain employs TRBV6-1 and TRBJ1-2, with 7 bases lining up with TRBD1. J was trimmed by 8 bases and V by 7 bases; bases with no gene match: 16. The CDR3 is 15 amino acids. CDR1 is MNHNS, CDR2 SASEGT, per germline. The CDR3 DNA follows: TGTGCCAGCACCCCAGACGTAGGGGGCGTTGGCGGCTACACCTTC. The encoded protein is CASTPDVGGVGGYTF.

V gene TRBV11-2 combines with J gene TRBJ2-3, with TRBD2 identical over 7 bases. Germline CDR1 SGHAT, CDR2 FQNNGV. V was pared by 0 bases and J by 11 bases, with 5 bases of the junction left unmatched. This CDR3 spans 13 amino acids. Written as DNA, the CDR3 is TGTGCCAGCAGCTTAGAAGCGGGATCAGGGCAGTATTTT. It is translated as CASSLEAGSGQYF. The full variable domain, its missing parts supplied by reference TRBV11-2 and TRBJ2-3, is EAGVAQSPRYKIIEKRQSVAFWCNPISGHATLYWYQQILGQGPKLLIQFQNNGVVDDSQLPKDRFSAERLKGVDSTLKIQPAKLEDSAVYLCASSLEAGSGQYFGPGTRLTVL.

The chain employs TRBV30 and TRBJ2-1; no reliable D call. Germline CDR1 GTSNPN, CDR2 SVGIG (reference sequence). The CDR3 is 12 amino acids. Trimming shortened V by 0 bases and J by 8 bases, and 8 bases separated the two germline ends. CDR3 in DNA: TGTGCCTGGAGTGTCACCGGTTATGAGCAGTTCTTC. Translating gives CAWSVTGYEQFF.

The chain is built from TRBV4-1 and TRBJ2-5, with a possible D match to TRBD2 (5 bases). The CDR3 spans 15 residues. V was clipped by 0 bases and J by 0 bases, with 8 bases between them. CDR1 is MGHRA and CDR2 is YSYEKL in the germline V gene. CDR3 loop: CASSQEADYQETQYF. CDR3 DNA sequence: TGCGCCAGCAGCCAAGAAGCGGACTACCAAGAGACCCAGTACTTC.

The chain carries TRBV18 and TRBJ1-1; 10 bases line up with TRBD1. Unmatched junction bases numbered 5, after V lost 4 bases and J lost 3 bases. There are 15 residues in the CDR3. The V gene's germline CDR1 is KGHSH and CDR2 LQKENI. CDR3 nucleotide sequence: TGTGCCAGCTCACGGTCCGGGACAGGGGACACTGAAGCTTTCTTT. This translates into CASSRSGTGDTEAFF. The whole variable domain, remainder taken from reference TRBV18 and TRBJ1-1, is NAGVMQNPRHLVRRRGQEARLRCSPMKGHSHVYWYRQLPEEGLKFMVYLQKENIIDESGMPKERFSAEFPKEGPSILRIQQVVRGDSAAYFCASSRSGTGDTEAFFGQGTRLTVV.

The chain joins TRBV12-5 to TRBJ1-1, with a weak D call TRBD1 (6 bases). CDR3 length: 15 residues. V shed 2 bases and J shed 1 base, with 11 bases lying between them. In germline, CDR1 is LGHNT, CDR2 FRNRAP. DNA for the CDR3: TGTGCTAGTGGTTTGAACCGGGACACGAACACTGAAGCTTTCTTT. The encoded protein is CASGLNRDTNTEAFF.

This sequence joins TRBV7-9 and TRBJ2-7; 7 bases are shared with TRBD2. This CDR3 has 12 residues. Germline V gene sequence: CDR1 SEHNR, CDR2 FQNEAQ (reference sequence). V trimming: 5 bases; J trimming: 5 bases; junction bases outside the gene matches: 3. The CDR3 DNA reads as TGTGCCAGCAGCCCCACTAGCGACGAGCAGTACTTC. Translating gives CASSPTSDEQYF.

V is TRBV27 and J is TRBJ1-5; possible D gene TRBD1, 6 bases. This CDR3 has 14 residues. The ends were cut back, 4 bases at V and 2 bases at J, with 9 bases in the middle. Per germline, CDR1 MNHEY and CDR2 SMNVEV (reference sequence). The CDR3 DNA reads TGTGCCAGCAGTTCGGGGGGCGGCAATCAGCCCCAGCATTTT. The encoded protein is CASSSGGGNQPQHF.

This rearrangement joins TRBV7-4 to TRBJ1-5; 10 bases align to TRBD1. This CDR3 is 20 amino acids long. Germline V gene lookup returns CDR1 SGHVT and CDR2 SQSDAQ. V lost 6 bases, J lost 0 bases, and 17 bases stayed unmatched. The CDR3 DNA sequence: TGTGCCAGCAGAGTACTCCTCAAGGGGACAGGGGCCTATAGCAATCAGCCCCAGCATTTT. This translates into CASRVLLKGTGAYSNQPQHF.

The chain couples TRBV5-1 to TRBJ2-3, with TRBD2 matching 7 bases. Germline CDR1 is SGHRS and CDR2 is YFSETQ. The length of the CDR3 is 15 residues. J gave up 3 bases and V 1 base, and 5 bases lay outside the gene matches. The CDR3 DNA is TGCGCCAGCAGCTTGCAGGGAGGGCAAACAGATACGCAGTATTTT. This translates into CASSLQGGQTDTQYF.

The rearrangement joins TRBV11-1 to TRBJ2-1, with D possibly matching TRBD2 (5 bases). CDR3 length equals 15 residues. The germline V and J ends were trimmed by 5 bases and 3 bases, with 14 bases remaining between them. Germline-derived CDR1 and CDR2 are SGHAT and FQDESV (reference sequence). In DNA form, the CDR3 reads TGTGCCAGCAGCCCCCGGAAGCGGAACTACAATGAGCAGTTCTTC. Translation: CASSPRKRNYNEQFF.

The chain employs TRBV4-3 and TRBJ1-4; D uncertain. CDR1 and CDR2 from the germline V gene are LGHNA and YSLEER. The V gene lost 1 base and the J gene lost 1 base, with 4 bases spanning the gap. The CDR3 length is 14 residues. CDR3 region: CASSQGRTNEKLFF. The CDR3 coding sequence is TGCGCCAGCAGCCAAGGGAGAACTAATGAAAAACTGTTTTTT.

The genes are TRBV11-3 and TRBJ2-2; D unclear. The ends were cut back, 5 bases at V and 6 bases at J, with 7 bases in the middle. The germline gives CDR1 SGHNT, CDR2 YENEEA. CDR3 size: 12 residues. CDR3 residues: CASSPRAGELFF. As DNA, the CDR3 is TGTGCCAGCAGCCCCCGGGCCGGGGAGCTGTTTTTT.

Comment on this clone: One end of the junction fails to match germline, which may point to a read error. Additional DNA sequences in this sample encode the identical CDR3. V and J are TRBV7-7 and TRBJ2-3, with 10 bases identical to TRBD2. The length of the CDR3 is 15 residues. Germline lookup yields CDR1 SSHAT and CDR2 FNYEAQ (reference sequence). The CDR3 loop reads CASSSGTSGTDTQYF. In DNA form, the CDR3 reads TGTGCTAGCAGCTCAGGGACTAGCGGCACAGATACGCAGTATTTT.

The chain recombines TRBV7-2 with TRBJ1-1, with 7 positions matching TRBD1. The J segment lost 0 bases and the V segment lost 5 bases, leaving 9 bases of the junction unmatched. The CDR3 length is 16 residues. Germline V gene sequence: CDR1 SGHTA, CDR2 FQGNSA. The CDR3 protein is CASSPSGRGLNTEAFF. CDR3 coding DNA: TGTGCCAGCAGCCCCAGTGGTAGGGGGCTGAACACTGAAGCTTTCTTT.

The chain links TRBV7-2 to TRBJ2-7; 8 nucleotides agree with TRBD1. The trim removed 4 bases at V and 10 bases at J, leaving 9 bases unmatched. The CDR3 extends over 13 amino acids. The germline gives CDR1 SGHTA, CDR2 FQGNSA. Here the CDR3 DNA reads TGTGCCAGCAGCTCAGGACAGGGAGCTCCTCAGTACTTC. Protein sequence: CASSSGQGAPQYF.

CDR3 amino acids: CASSVVGGYNEQFF. Here the CDR3 DNA reads TGTGCCAGCAGCGTAGTTGGCGGCTACAATGAGCAGTTCTTC. V gene TRBV9 combines with J gene TRBJ2-1; no clear D gene. CDR3 length: 14 residues. The ends were cut back, 0 bases at V and 3 bases at J, with 7 bases in the middle. The V gene's germline CDR1 is SGDLS and CDR2 YYNGEE.

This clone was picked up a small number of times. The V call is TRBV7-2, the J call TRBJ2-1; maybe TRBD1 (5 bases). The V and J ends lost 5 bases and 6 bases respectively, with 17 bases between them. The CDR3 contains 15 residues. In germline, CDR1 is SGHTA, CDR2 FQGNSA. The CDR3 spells CASSLRESLRNEQFF. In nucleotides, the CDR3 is TGTGCCAGCAGCCTCAGGGAATCTCTCCGCAATGAGCAGTTCTTC.

The CDR3 coding sequence is TGTGCCAGCAGCTTAGGGGCGGGGGGCCCCACAGATACGCAGTATTTT. It is translated as CASSLGAGGPTDTQYF. V usage is TRBV7-3 and J usage is TRBJ2-3; 8 bases are shared with TRBD2. Per germline, CDR1 SGHTA and CDR2 FQGTGA. The CDR3 is 16 amino acids. Losses at the gene ends were 2 bases for V and 2 bases for J; bases not matched to a gene: 6.

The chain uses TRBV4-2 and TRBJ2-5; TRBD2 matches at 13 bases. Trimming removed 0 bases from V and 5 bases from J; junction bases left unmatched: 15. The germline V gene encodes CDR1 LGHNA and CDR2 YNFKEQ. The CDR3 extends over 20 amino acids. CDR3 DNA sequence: TGTGCCAGCAGCCAAGACCCGACTAGCGGGGGGCGGGGGGCGGTGGAGACCCAGTACTTC. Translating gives CASSQDPTSGGRGAVETQYF.

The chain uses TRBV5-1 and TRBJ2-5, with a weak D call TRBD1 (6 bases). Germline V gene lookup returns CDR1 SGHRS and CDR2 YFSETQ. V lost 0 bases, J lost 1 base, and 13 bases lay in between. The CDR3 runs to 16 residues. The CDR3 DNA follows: TGCGCCAGCAGCTTGGAAGGGGGTTACGTCCAAGAGACCCAGTACTTC. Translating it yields CASSLEGGYVQETQYF.